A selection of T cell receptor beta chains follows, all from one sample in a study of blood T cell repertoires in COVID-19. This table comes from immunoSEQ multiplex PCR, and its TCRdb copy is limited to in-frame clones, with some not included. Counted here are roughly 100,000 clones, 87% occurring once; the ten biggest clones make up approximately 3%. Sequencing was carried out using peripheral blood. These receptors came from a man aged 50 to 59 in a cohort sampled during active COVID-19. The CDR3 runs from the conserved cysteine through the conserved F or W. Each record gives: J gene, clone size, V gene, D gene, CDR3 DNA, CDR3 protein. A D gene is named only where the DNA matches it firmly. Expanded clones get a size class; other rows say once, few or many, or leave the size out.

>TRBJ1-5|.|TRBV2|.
TGTGCCAGCAGTGAAGGGGGGCCCCGTGACAATCAGCCCCAGCATTTT
CASSEGGPRDNQPQHF
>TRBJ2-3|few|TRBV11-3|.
TGTGCCAGCAGCTACTTCTCAGATACGCAGTATTTT
CASSYFSDTQYF
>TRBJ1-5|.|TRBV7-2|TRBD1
TGTGCCAGCAGCTTCCAGACAGGGGACAATCAGCCCCAGCATTTT
CASSFQTGDNQPQHF
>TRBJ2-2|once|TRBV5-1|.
TGCGCCAGCAGCTTGATCGGCGGGGAGCTGTTTTTT
CASSLIGGELFF
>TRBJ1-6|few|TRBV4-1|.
TGCGCCAGCAGCCAATTACCGAACGCGTATAATTCACCCCTCCACTTT
CASSQLPNAYNSPLHF
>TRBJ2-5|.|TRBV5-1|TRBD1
TGCGCCAGCAGCTCGGGACAGGGTAGAGGAGAGACCCAGTACTTC
CASSSGQGRGETQYF
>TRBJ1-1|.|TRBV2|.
TGTGCCAGCAGGGGGGCCCTCTCAGTGAACACTGAAGCTTTCTTT
CASRGALSVNTEAFF
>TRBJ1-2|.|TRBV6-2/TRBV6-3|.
TGTGCCAGCAGTTACCCAGAATACGCCAATATCCAGAACTATGGCTACACCTTC
CASSYPEYANIQNYGYTF
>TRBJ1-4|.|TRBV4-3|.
TGCGCCAGCAGCCAGTCGGGGGGACACACTAATGAAAAACTGTTTTTT
CASSQSGGHTNEKLFF
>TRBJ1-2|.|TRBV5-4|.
TGTGCCAGCAGCTTGAGAGGCGGGAGCTATGGCTACACCTTC
CASSLRGGSYGYTF
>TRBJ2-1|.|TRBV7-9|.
TGTGCCAGCAGCTTAGCGGGGGGTTACAATGAGCAGTTCTTC
CASSLAGGYNEQFF
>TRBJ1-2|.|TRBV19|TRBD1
TGTGCCAGTAGGGGAGACAGGGGACTTAACTATGGCTACACCTTC
CASRGDRGLNYGYTF
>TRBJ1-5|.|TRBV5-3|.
TGTGCCAGAAGCTTGGCTGGACAGCCTCTTAATCAGCCCCAGCATTTT
CARSLAGQPLNQPQHF
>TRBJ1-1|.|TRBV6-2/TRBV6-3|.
TGTGCCAGCAGCTTCCGGGGGGGATCGGTTGGAGCTTTCTTT
CASSFRGGSVGAFF
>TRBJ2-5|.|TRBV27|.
TGTGCCAGCAGTCCAAGACTAGGGGAGACCCAGTACTTC
CASSPRLGETQYF
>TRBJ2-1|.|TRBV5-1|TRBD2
TGCGCCAGCAGCCCGGGCGGGACTAGCGGGGGTTCCAATGAGCAGTTCTTC
CASSPGGTSGGSNEQFF
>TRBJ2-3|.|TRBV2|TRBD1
TGTGCCAGCAGCAAGGGACAGGGGTCAGATACGCAGTATTTT
CASSKGQGSDTQYF
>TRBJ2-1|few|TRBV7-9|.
TGTGCCAGCAGCGGGGGCGCCTCCTACAATGAGCAGTTCTTC
CASSGGASYNEQFF
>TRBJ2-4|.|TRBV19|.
TGTGCCAGTAATCAGGGTGCCAAAAACATTCAGTACTTC
CASNQGAKNIQYF
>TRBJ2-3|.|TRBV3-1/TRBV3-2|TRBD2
TGTGCCAGCAGCCAAAGCGGGGGGAAAAACCCGCAGTATTTT
CASSQSGGKNPQYF
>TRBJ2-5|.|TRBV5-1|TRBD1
TGCGCCAGCAGCCGACAGGGGGCTGGGGAGACCCAGTACTTC
CASSRQGAGETQYF
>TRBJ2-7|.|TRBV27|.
TGTGCCAGTACAGGGTTGTCCTACGAGCAGTACTTC
CASTGLSYEQYF
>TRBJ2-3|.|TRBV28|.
TGTGCCAGCAGTGGCCGGGGAGGGGGGCGTGTAGATACGCAGTATTTT
CASSGRGGGRVDTQYF
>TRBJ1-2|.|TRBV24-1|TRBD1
TGTGCCACCAGTGACTCGGGACAGGACTATGGCTACACCTTC
CATSDSGQDYGYTF
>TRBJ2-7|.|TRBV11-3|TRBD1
TGTGCCAGCAGTCCAGGGGGCGGCCCTCGTTTTGGGCAGTACTTC
CASSPGGGPRFGQYF
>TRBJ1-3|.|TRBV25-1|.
TGTGCCAGCAGTGCCTTACAGTTCTCCTCTGGAAACACCATATATTTT
CASSALQFSSGNTIYF
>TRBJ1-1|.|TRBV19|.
TGTGCCAGTAGTATAGGCACAGGGCGGACTGAAGCTTTCTTT
CASSIGTGRTEAFF
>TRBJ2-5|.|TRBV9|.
TGTGCCAGCAGCCGTCGGGGGGCGCAACAAGAGACCCAGTACTTC
CASSRRGAQQETQYF